Included here is one TCR beta chain sequence, with context. Its antigen is undetermined. This record comes from a study of shared clonotypes between healthy human individuals. The study, taken as a whole, reports: Between a handful of donors, naive CD4 clonotypes were shared at a level of approximately 5%.

Clones were read by immunoSEQ multiplex PCR, and TCRdb kept only the in-frame ones, dropping some. The sample lists some 2,000,000 clones; under 97% were seen once. This CDR3 spans 15 amino acids. The V segment lost 0 bases and the J segment 6 bases; nucleotides outside the gene matches: 4. CDR1 and CDR2 from the germline V gene are MGHRA and YSYEKL. The TCR sequence derives from a man in his late teens or twenties in good health. The source material was naive CD4+ T cells sorted from blood. Subset of the sample: CD45RA+ positively selected. The chain links TRBV4-1 to TRBJ1-4; 7 bases agree with TRBD1. CDR3 sequence: CASSQDDRADEKLFF. CDR3 nucleotide sequence: TGCGCCAGCAGCCAAGACGACAGGGCAGATGAAAAACTGTTTTTT.